The clone carrying this TCR delta chain came up a few times. The CDR3 contains 30 residues. The germline V gene encodes CDR1 TSWWSYY and CDR2 QGS. Germline trimming cut 0 bases from V and 0 bases from J; bases unmatched to any gene: 44. This sample is part of a study of γδ T cells in repeated Plasmodium falciparum infection. Whole-study context: Malian repertoires were sampled cross-sectionally without transmission and longitudinally through febrile malaria.

Gammadelta T cells were flow-sorted from PBMC into Vgamma9/Vdelta2+ and Vdelta2-negative populations for bulk analysis. TCRdb called clones from the multiplex PCR reads again using CATT. The sample carries under 65,000 delta-chain clones, 1.7% recorded once. This TCR was recovered from a pool of human donors (malaria-infected and uninfected, not separated). This chain links TRDV1 with TRDJ1, with 9 bases fitting TRDD3. The J gene is not listed in TCRdb, so it was assigned here from a DNA match to germline. Sequenced sample: gamma-delta T cells from blood. The CDR3 region is CALGELAVTGMGIRVSARYLKLLYTDKLIF. CDR3 bases: TGTGCTCTTGGGGAACTAGCTGTAACTGGAATGGGGATACGCGTATCCGCTAGGTACCTTAAATTACTGTACACCGATAAACTCATCTTT.